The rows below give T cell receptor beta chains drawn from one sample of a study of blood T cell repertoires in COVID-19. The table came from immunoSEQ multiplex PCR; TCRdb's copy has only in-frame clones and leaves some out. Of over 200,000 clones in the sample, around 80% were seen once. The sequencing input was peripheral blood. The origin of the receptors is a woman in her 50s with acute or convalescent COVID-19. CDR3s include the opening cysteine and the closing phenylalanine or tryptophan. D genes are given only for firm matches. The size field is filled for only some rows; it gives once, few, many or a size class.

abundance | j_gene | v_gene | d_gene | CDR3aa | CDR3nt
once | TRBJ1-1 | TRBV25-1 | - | CASSESRGAEAFF | TGTGCCAGCAGTGAATCTCGGGGGGCAGAAGCTTTCTTT
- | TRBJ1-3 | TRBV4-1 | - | CASSPDRSSGNTIYF | TGCGCCAGCAGCCCCGACAGGTCCTCTGGAAACACCATATATTTT
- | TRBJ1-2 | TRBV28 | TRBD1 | CASSFPGQFDGYTF | TGTGCCAGCAGTTTCCCGGGACAGTTTGATGGCTACACCTTC
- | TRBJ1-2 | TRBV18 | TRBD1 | CASSPRAKGAPTNYGYTF | TGTGCCAGCTCACCCAGGGCCAAGGGGGCGCCAACTAACTATGGCTACACCTTC
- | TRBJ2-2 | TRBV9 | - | CASSPQAGELFF | TGTGCCAGCAGCCCGCAGGCCGGGGAGCTGTTTTTT
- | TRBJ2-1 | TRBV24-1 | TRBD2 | CATSDFTVGSGAYNEQFF | TGTGCCACCAGTGATTTCACGGTGGGTAGCGGGGCCTACAATGAGCAGTTCTTC
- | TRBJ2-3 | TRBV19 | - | CASSTTGRRASDTQYF | TGTGCCAGTAGTACAACAGGGCGCAGAGCATCAGATACGCAGTATTTT
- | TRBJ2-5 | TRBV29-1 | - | CSVPTVLQETQYF | TGCAGCGTTCCTACAGTCCTCCAAGAGACCCAGTACTTC
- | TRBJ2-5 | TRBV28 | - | CASSLRYQETQYF | TGTGCCAGCAGTTTACGGTACCAAGAGACCCAGTACTTC
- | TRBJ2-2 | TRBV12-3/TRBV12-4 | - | CASSLWPGELFF | TGTGCCAGCAGTTTATGGCCCGGGGAGCTGTTTTTT
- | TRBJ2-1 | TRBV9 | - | CASSEEGAGYNEQFF | TGTGCCAGCAGCGAAGAAGGAGCGGGCTACAATGAGCAGTTCTTC
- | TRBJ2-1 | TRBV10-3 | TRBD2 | CAISGMWEGSNEQFF | TGTGCCATCAGTGGTATGTGGGAGGGAAGCAATGAGCAGTTCTTC
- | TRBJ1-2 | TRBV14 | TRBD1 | CASSSQGAEVYGYTF | TGTGCCAGCAGCTCACAGGGGGCTGAGGTCTATGGCTACACCTTC
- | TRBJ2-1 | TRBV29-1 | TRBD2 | CSAGLAGGWEQFF | TGCAGCGCTGGACTAGCGGGAGGGTGGGAGCAGTTCTTC
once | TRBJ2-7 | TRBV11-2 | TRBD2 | CASSSLAGPLYEQYF | TGTGCCAGCAGCAGCCTAGCGGGCCCCCTCTACGAGCAGTACTTC
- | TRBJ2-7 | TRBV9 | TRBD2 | CASSERASGRYEQYF | TGTGCCAGCAGCGAGAGGGCTAGCGGGAGATACGAGCAGTACTTC
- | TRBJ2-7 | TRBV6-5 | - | CASSLDVRLGREQYF | TGTGCCAGCAGTCTTGACGTCCGACTAGGACGCGAGCAGTACTTC
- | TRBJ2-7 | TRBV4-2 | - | CASSQDGSTYEQYF | TGTGCCAGCAGCCAAGATGGCTCAACCTACGAGCAGTACTTC
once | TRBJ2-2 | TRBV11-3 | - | CASSHRRARNTGELFF | TGTGCCAGCAGCCACCGCAGGGCGCGGAACACCGGGGAGCTGTTTTTT
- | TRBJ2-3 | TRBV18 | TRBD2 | CASSRGTSGSTTDTQYF | TGTGCCAGCTCACGAGGGACTAGCGGGAGCACCACAGATACGCAGTATTTT
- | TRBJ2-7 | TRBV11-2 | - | CASSFRRAVAISYEQYF | TGTGCCAGCAGCTTCAGGAGGGCTGTAGCGATTTCCTACGAGCAGTACTTC
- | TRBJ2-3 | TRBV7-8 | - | CASSGRDTQYF | TGTGCCAGCAGCGGGAGAGATACGCAGTATTTT
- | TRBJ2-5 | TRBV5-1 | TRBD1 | CASSPVGQKGQETQYF | TGCGCCAGCAGCCCGGTGGGACAGAAAGGCCAAGAGACCCAGTACTTC